This TCR beta chain was identified during a study of T cell repertoires in cytomegalovirus infection. Study context: Both a matching HLA type and CMV infection were indicated by public TCR beta signatures. The study's findings and limits: The study identified carriers of CMV plus the relevant HLA from cumulative public TCR beta family frequency. Dominating the ex vivo response were HLA-C-restricted CMV-specific TCR beta clonotypes.

This clonotype has at least ten counts. What it recognizes is unknown. TCRdb fed the reads into MiXCR, producing one record per CDR3 protein. The data show a few hundred thousand distinct CDR3 sequences, 15% to 20% seen once. The germline V and J ends were trimmed by 4 bases and 7 bases, with 15 bases remaining between them. The CDR3 runs to 14 residues. The source is a human donor in good health (CMV status not recorded). Some clones in this sample may be carry-over from other donors' samples. The sample taken for sequencing was PBMCs. This chain connects TRBV12-3 or TRBV12-4 to TRBJ2-3; D ambiguous. CDR3: CASSSTGQPNTQYF. The CDR3 DNA reads as TGTGCCAGCAGTTCAACTGGGCAGCCCAATACGCAGTATTTT.